The 26 T cell receptor beta chains below were found in one sample sequenced in a study of CD8 T cells in Susac syndrome. With random hexamers, reverse transcription was performed on 0.5 to 1 ug of RNA. Each CDR3 protein gets one entry after TCRdb re-called the immunoSEQ multiplex PCR reads with MiXCR. The sample contains 150,000 or so distinct CDR3 sequences, around 93% of which appear only once. The sample taken for sequencing was CD4+ T cells from PBMCs. The receptors stem from a human donor in good health.

The chain recombines TRBV5-1 with TRBJ2-7, with a weak D call TRBD2 (6 bases). The CDR3 is 16 residues long. V lost 2 bases, J lost 0 bases, and 15 bases lay in between. The V gene's germline CDR1 is SGHRS and CDR2 YFSETQ. CDR3 amino acids: CASSFGTPRNSYEQYF. As DNA, the CDR3 is TGCGCCAGCAGCTTCGGGACTCCCAGAAACTCCTACGAGCAGTACTTC.

The V and J genes are TRBV2 and TRBJ1-2; D is undetermined. Trimming removed 1 base at V and 7 bases at J, with 7 bases between. This CDR3 has 12 amino acids. The germline CDR1 and CDR2 sequences are SNHLY and FYNNEI. CDR3 in DNA: TGTGCCAGCAGTGAAGGCTATTTTGGCTACACCTTC. Its translation: CASSEGYFGYTF.

This chain joins TRBV29-1 and TRBJ2-1, with 10 bases aligning to TRBD2. Germline values: CDR1 SQVTM, CDR2 ANQGSEA. The CDR3 totals 14 residues. Unmatched junction bases numbered 4, after V lost 4 bases and J lost 4 bases. The DNA of the CDR3 is TGCAGCGTTGTGGTAGCGGGGGGATACAATGAGCAGTTCTTC. It encodes CSVVVAGGYNEQFF.

V gene TRBV5-1 combines with J gene TRBJ2-1; 8 nucleotides match TRBD2. With 0 bases clipped from V and 7 bases from J, the junction kept 9 bases outside the gene matches. CDR1 and CDR2 (germline): SGHRS, YFSETQ. The CDR3 is 16 amino acids. The CDR3 here is CASSLEGGRRSNEQFF. CDR3 coding DNA: TGCGCCAGCAGCTTGGAAGGCGGGAGGCGAAGTAATGAGCAGTTCTTC.

The chain is built from TRBV11-2 and TRBJ2-5; D possibly matches TRBD1 or TRBD2 (5 bases each). V was shortened by 6 bases and J by 4 bases, with 15 bases between the two germline ends. The germline V gene has CDR1 SGHAT and CDR2 FQNNGV. This CDR3 has 14 amino acids. The CDR3, as DNA: TGTGCCAGCAGTCCAATCCTGGGGACAGAGACCCAGTACTTC. Translation gives CASSPILGTETQYF.

V gene TRBV20-1 combines with J gene TRBJ2-7; D assignment may be TRBD1 or TRBD2 (6 bases each). Germline values: CDR1 DFQATT, CDR2 SNEGSKA (reference sequence). The CDR3 loop spans 17 amino acids. V was shortened by 0 bases and J by 7 bases, with 25 bases between the two germline ends. The chain's CDR3 is CSARDRGRAGKREEQYF. DNA for the CDR3: TGCAGTGCTAGAGATCGGGGGCGGGCGGGAAAGCGAGAGGAGCAGTACTTC.

The rearrangement uses TRBV20-1 and TRBJ1-4, with D hard to call. CDR1 DFQATT and CDR2 SNEGSKA come from the germline V gene (reference sequence). The CDR3 contains 15 residues. The V gene lost 0 bases and the J gene lost 5 bases, with 13 bases spanning the gap. The CDR3 spells CSARDPRAWNEKLFF. The CDR3 coding sequence is TGCAGTGCTAGAGACCCGCGGGCCTGGAATGAAAAACTGTTTTTT.

The chain has TRBV3-1 and TRBJ2-7, with D uncertain. The ends were cut back, 4 bases at V and 6 bases at J, with 13 bases in the middle. The germline V gene encodes CDR1 LGHDT and CDR2 YNNKEL (reference sequence). CDR3 length equals 13 residues. The CDR3 spells CASSRILSSEQYF. The CDR3 nucleotides read TGTGCCAGCAGCCGAATTCTGAGTAGCGAGCAGTACTTC.

The chain recombines TRBV20-1 with TRBJ1-1, with D perhaps TRBD1 (6 bases). Germline V gene lookup returns CDR1 DFQATT and CDR2 SNEGSKA (reference sequence). V was clipped by 3 bases and J by 3 bases, with 11 bases between them. The CDR3 is 13 residues long. CDR3 bases: TGCAGTGCTAGCTCCGGGACACACACTGAAGCTTTCTTT. This codes for CSASSGTHTEAFF.

The V gene is TRBV20-1, the J gene TRBJ2-5; 8 bases align to TRBD2. Per the germline V gene, CDR1 is DFQATT and CDR2 is SNEGSKA (reference sequence). The CDR3 is made up of 15 amino acids. V was pared by 3 bases and J by 4 bases, with 10 bases of the junction left unmatched. The CDR3 spells CSASLAGGPPETQYF. DNA of the CDR3: TGCAGTGCTAGTCTGGCGGGGGGCCCTCCAGAGACCCAGTACTTC.

The J gene is TRBJ1-1, the V gene TRBV5-1; D is perhaps TRBD1 (6 bases). Germline loops: CDR1 SGHRS, CDR2 YFSETQ. This CDR3 spans 13 amino acids. The V gene lost 6 bases and the J gene lost 0 bases, with 9 bases spanning the gap. DNA of the CDR3: TGCGCCAGCACGTACAGGGTGAACACTGAAGCTTTCTTT. Translated, it gives CASTYRVNTEAFF.

V and J are TRBV6-1 and TRBJ2-5; 9 bases align to TRBD1. CDR3 length: 16 amino acids. Germline-derived CDR1 and CDR2 are MNHNS and SASEGT. The V gene end was trimmed by 5 bases and the J gene end by 0 bases; junction bases not matched to a gene: 7. The CDR3 DNA sequence: TGTGCCAGCAGTCGACGGACAGGGGCTTACCAAGAGACCCAGTACTTC. Its translation: CASSRRTGAYQETQYF.

The chain uses TRBV30 and TRBJ2-4; the D is unclear. Germline V gene data show CDR1 as GTSNPN and CDR2 as SVGIG (reference sequence). The V and J ends lost 8 bases and 7 bases respectively, with 18 bases between them. The CDR3 has 13 residues. The CDR3 is CAADILVGNIQYF. In nucleotides, the CDR3 is TGTGCCGCTGACATTCTGGTCGGGAACATTCAGTACTTC.

This chain joins TRBV6-6 and TRBJ1-5; possibly TRBD1 for D (5 bases). The CDR3 is made up of 15 amino acids. Trimming took 2 bases from V and 2 from J, leaving 10 bases between them. Germline assignment: CDR1 MNHNY and CDR2 SVGAGI (reference sequence). CDR3 in amino acids: CASSYPGGRNQPQHF. CDR3 DNA sequence: TGTGCCAGCAGTTACCCGGGGGGACGCAATCAGCCCCAGCATTTT.

The CDR3 protein is CASSLGIGHEKLFF. The CDR3 DNA sequence: TGCGCCAGCAGCTTGGGGATAGGGCATGAAAAACTGTTTTTT. The rearrangement uses TRBV5-1 and TRBJ1-4; no clear D. V was cut by 0 bases and J by 6 bases, with 9 bases left in between. The CDR3 sequence is 14 residues long. The germline CDR1 and CDR2 sequences are SGHRS and YFSETQ.

The genes are TRBV10-2 and TRBJ1-2, with D possibly being TRBD1 (5 bases). Germline CDR1 WSHSY, CDR2 SAAADI. V lost 3 bases, J lost 6 bases, and 11 bases lay in between. The CDR3 runs 13 residues. CDR3 region: CASSDSRGNGYTF. The CDR3 DNA sequence: TGCGCCAGCAGTGACAGTCGGGGCAATGGCTACACCTTC.

V is TRBV15 and J is TRBJ1-2; the D is unclear. Trimming took off 5 bases at V and 2 bases at J, with 15 bases between the two ends. In germline, CDR1 is LNHNV, CDR2 YYDKDF (reference sequence). The CDR3 is 15 amino acids. This CDR3 is CATSLGVSRNYGYTF. In nucleotides, the CDR3 is TGTGCCACCAGCCTCGGGGTGTCAAGGAACTATGGCTACACCTTC.

The J gene is TRBJ2-5, the V gene TRBV7-3; TRBD2 aligns across 8 bases. J lost 2 bases, V lost 6 bases, and 5 bases had no gene match. This CDR3 has 14 residues. Germline V lookup: CDR1 SGHTA, CDR2 FQGTGA. The CDR3 reads CASSRGGNQETQYF. The CDR3 nucleotides read TGTGCCAGCAGTCGCGGGGGGAATCAAGAGACCCAGTACTTC. Drawing the rest from reference TRBV7-3 and TRBJ2-5, the complete variable domain is GAGVSQTPSNKVTEKGKYVELRCDPISGHTALYWYRQSLGQGPEFLIYFQGTGAADDSGLPNDRFFAVRPEGSVSTLKIQRTERGDSAVYLCASSRGGNQETQYFGPGTRLLVL.

The rearrangement joins TRBV5-1 to TRBJ2-7; possibly TRBD2 for D (6 bases). The CDR3 totals 15 residues. CDR1 is SGHRS and CDR2 is YFSETQ in the germline V gene. With 9 bases removed from V and 1 base from J, the gap between germline ends came to 20 bases. The CDR3 bases are TGCGCCACATCAACGGGGGACTTCCCGTCCTACGAGCAGTACTTC. Its translation is CATSTGDFPSYEQYF.

The chain recombines TRBV2 with TRBJ1-2, with D tentatively TRBD1 (5 bases). Germline CDR1 is SNHLY and CDR2 is FYNNEI. V was cut by 7 bases and J by 6 bases, with 24 bases left in between. The CDR3 consists of 16 residues. In nucleotides, the CDR3 is TGTGCCAGCATTCCAACGGTTAGGGCGGGAGGGGATGGCTACACCTTC. Its protein is CASIPTVRAGGDGYTF.

The V and J genes are TRBV19 and TRBJ1-1; no reliable D call. This CDR3 has 15 amino acids. The germline CDR1 and CDR2 sequences are LNHDA and SQIVND (reference sequence). V lost 1 base to trimming and J lost 0 bases, with 9 bases between them. In nucleotides, the CDR3 is TGTGCCAGTAGTATAGTCGGCTCACTGAACACTGAAGCTTTCTTT. Translating gives CASSIVGSLNTEAFF.

V gene TRBV11-2 combines with J gene TRBJ1-6; D gene ambiguous. The CDR3 length is 13 residues. V dropped 8 bases and J dropped 5 bases, with 10 bases sitting between them. Germline CDR1 SGHAT, CDR2 FQNNGV. The CDR3 loop is CASRAIDNSPLHF. CDR3 DNA sequence: TGTGCCAGCCGGGCGATTGATAATTCACCCCTCCACTTT.

V gene TRBV4-1 combines with J gene TRBJ2-1; D perhaps matches TRBD1 (5 bases). Germline V lookup: CDR1 MGHRA, CDR2 YSYEKL. With 3 bases removed from V and 7 bases from J, the gap between germline ends came to 16 bases. This CDR3 has 15 residues. The CDR3 spells CASSQWTSILNEQFF. CDR3 coding DNA: TGCGCCAGCAGCCAGTGGACATCTATTTTGAATGAGCAGTTCTTC.

The chain joins TRBV4-2 to TRBJ2-5; unclear D gene. CDR3 length: 13 residues. CDR1 is LGHNA and CDR2 is YNFKEQ in the germline V gene. Trimming took 1 base from V and 1 from J, leaving 4 bases between them. CDR3 in amino acids: CASSQGPQETQYF. CDR3 DNA sequence: TGTGCCAGCAGCCAAGGACCCCAAGAGACCCAGTACTTC.

This chain links TRBV27 with TRBJ2-3, with D perhaps being TRBD1 or TRBD2 (5 bases each). The CDR3 sequence is 15 residues long. Germline CDR1 reads MNHEY; CDR2 reads SMNVEV (reference sequence). V was trimmed by 5 bases and J by 7 bases, leaving 19 bases between them. The CDR3 nucleotides are TGTGCCAGCAGTCCATCCGGGACGGGGACGAATACGCAGTATTTT. Translating gives CASSPSGTGTNTQYF.

This clonotype is a singleton in its sample. The chain employs TRBV4-2 and TRBJ1-5; TRBD1 is a possible D gene (5 bases). V lost 0 bases to trimming and J lost 5 bases, with 11 bases between them. Germline assignment: CDR1 LGHNA and CDR2 YNFKEQ. The CDR3 length is 15 residues. The CDR3: CASSQDRWGDQPQHF. The CDR3 DNA reads TGTGCCAGCAGCCAAGATAGGTGGGGGGATCAGCCCCAGCATTTT.